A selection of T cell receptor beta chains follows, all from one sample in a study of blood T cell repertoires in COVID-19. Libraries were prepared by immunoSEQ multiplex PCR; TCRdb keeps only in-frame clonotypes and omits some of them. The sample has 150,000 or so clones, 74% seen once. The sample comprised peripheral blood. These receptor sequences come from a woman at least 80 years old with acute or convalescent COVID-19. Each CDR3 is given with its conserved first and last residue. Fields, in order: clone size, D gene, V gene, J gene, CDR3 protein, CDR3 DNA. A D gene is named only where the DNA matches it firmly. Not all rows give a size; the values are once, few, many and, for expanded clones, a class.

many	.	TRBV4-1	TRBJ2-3	CASSQAADTQYF	TGCGCCAGCAGCCAAGCAGCAGATACGCAGTATTTT
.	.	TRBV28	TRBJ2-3	CASSLWQGGGTDTQYF	TGTGCCAGCAGTTTATGGCAGGGAGGAGGCACAGATACGCAGTATTTT
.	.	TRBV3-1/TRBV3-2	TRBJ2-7	CASSQGVTPGEQYF	TGTGCCAGCAGCCAAGGGGTGACTCCGGGGGAGCAGTACTTC
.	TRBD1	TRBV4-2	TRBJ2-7	CASSQAGTGDEQYF	TGTGCCAGCAGCCAAGCCGGGACAGGGGACGAGCAGTACTTC
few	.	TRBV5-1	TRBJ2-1	CASRGVQRAYPHNEQFF	TGCGCCAGCAGAGGGGTCCAGCGGGCATACCCGCACAATGAGCAGTTCTTC
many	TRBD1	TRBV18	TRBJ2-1	CASSGQEQVNNEQFF	TGTGCCAGCTCGGGACAGGAACAGGTGAACAATGAGCAGTTCTTC
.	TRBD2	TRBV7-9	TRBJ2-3	CASSLGTPGLAGITDTQYF	TGTGCCAGCAGCTTAGGGACGCCGGGACTAGCGGGGATCACAGATACGCAGTATTTT
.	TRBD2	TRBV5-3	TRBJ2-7	CARSFLLAGGPRNEQYF	TGTGCCAGAAGCTTTCTACTAGCGGGAGGGCCGAGAAACGAGCAGTACTTC
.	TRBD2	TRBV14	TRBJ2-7	CASSHGLAGRNAYEQYF	TGTGCCAGCAGCCATGGACTAGCGGGAAGGAATGCCTACGAGCAGTACTTC
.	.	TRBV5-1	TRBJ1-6	CASSLDTTLNNSPLHF	TGCGCCAGCAGCTTGGACACGACACTGAATAATTCACCCCTCCACTTT
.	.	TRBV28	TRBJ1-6	CASRPQGEGSSPLHF	TGTGCCAGCAGGCCACAGGGAGAGGGAAGTTCACCCCTCCACTTT
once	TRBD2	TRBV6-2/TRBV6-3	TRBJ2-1	CASSSPGGFHEQFF	TGTGCCAGCAGTTCCCCCGGGGGGTTCCATGAGCAGTTCTTC
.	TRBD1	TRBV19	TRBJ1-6	CASSSGQGAYNSPLHF	TGTGCCAGTAGTTCCGGACAGGGCGCCTATAATTCACCCCTCCACTTT
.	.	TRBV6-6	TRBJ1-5	CASSSSYGSTNQPQHF	TGTGCCAGCAGTTCCTCCTACGGGTCTACCAATCAGCCCCAGCATTTT
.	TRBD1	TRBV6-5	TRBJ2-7	CATITDRDAYEQYF	TGTGCCACCATAACGGACAGGGACGCCTACGAGCAGTACTTC
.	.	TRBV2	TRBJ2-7	CASNQQLESTEQYF	TGTGCCAGCAATCAACAGCTGGAAAGTACCGAGCAGTACTTC
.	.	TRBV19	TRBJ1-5	CASSIAGGNQPQHF	TGTGCCAGTAGTATTGCGGGAGGCAATCAGCCCCAGCATTTT
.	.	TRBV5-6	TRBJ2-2	CASSYDGLPGELFF	TGTGCCAGCAGCTACGACGGGTTACCCGGGGAGCTGTTTTTT
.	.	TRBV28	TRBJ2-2	CASSRLYGGTGELFF	TGTGCCAGCAGTCGCCTTTACGGGGGTACCGGGGAGCTGTTTTTT
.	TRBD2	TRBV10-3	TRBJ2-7	CAISGTTSGAYEQYF	TGTGCCATCAGTGGGACGACTAGCGGAGCCTACGAGCAGTACTTC
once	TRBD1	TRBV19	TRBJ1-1	CASSKTGDTEAFF	TGTGCCAGTAGTAAGACAGGGGATACTGAAGCTTTCTTT
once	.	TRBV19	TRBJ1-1	CASSIDRVGTEAFF	TGTGCCAGTAGTATAGACAGGGTAGGCACTGAAGCTTTCTTT
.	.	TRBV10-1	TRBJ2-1	CASSDRGGMGYNEQFF	TGCGCCAGCAGTGATCGAGGAGGAATGGGTTACAATGAGCAGTTCTTC
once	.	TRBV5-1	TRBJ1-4	CASSQGSNEKLFF	TGCGCCAGCAGTCAGGGCTCTAATGAAAAACTGTTTTTT
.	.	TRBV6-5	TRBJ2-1	CASSYSVADVYNEQFF	TGTGCCAGCAGTTACTCGGTAGCGGATGTATACAATGAGCAGTTCTTC
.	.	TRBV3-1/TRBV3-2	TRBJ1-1	CASSLRPQIRNTEAFF	TGTGCCAGCAGCCTCCGCCCCCAAATTAGGAACACTGAAGCTTTCTTT
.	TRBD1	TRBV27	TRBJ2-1	CASTILRDRGLNEQFF	TGTGCCAGCACAATTCTCCGGGACAGGGGGCTCAATGAGCAGTTCTTC
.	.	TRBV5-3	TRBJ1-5	CARSPKGQWDQPQHF	TGTGCCAGAAGCCCAAAGGGGCAGTGGGATCAGCCCCAGCATTTT
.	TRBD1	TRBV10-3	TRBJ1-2	CATKGGQGDYGYTF	TGTGCCACCAAAGGCGGACAGGGAGATTATGGCTACACCTTC
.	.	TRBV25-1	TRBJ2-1	CASSLFSGTYNEQFF	TGTGCCAGCAGTTTGTTCAGCGGTACCTACAATGAGCAGTTCTTC